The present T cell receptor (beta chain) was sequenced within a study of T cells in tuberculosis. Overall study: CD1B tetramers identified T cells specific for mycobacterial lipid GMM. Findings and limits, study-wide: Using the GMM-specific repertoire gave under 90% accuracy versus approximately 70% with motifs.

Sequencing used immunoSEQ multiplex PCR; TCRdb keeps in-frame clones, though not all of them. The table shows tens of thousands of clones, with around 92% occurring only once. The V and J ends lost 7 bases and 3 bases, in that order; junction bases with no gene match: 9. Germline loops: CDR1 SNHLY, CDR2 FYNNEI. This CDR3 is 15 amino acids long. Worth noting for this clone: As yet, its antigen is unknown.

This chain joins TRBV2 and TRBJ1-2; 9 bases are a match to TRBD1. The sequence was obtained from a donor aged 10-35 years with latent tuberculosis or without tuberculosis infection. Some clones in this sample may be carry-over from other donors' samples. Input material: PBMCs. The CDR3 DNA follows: TGTGCCAGCAAAAAAGAGGGGGACAGGGACTATGGCTACACCTTC. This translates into CASKKEGDRDYGYTF.